This TCR beta chain was recorded in a study of T-cell memory formation after mild COVID-19. This CDR3 is built from 16 residues. The ends lost 0 bases at V and 5 bases at J; junction bases unmatched: 3. Germline V gives CDR1 SGHAT, CDR2 FQNNGV. Overall study results and limits: In second-wave clones peaking day 37, SARS-CoV-2 specificity remained unconfirmed. The study found balanced CD4/CD8 in clones contracting day 15 to 85 and a CD4+ lean in later expanders.

This clonotype was seen more than once but under ten times. Its antigen is still unknown. TCRdb reanalysed the 5' RACE reads using MiXCR and keeps one entry per CDR3 protein. The sample carries approximately 150,000 distinct CDR3 sequences, over 15% recorded once. The receptor was derived from an adult woman who had mild COVID-19 (a few samples of this study predate the infection). Cell type and time point are not known. The specimen sequenced was PBMCs or a T cell subset sorted from them (not recorded which). The chain uses TRBV11-2 and TRBJ2-4; 11 nucleotides align to TRBD1. CDR3 sequence reads: CASSLDRDRGENIQYF. CDR3 nucleotide sequence: TGTGCCAGCAGCTTAGATCGGGACAGGGGGGAAAACATTCAGTACTTC.